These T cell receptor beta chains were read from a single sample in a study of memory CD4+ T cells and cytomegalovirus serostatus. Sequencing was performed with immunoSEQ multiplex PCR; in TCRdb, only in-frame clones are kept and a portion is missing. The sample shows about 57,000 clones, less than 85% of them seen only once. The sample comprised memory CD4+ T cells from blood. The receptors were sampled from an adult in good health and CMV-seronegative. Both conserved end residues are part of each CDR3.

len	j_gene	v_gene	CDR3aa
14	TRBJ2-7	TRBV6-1	CASSEADPGDEQYF
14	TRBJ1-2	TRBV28	CASSLIEGREGYTF
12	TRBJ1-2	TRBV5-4	CASNSGGYGYTF
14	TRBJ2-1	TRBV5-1	CASSLDLARNEQFF
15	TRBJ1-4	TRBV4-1	CASRGTFGTNEKLFF
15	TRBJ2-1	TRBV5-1	CASSSSGGSYNEQFF
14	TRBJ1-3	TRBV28	CASSFWGSGNTIYF
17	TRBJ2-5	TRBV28	CASSTEGTNIVGETQYF
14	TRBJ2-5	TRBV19	CASSIGGSQETQYF
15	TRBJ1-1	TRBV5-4	CASSLGLGRDTEAFF
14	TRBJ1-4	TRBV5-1	CASSSGQLNEKLFF
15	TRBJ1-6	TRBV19	CASREQGFPNSPLHF
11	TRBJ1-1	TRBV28	CASSTDLGAFF
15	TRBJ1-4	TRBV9	CASRRMEGTNEKLFF
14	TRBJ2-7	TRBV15	CATSDNRDSYEQYF
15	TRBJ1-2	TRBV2	CASSQRQGGNYGYTF
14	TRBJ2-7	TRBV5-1	CASSLASGKYEQYF
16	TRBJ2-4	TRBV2	CASSEVAGGSLNIQYF
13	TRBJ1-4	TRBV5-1	CASSLATNEKLFF
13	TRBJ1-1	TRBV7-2	CASKSQTNTEAFF
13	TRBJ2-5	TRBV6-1	CASSDLGGAPQYF
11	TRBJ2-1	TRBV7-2	CASSGYNEQFF
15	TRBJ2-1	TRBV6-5	CASSYQLDRDNEQFF
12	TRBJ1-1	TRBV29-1	CSVCPRGTEAFF
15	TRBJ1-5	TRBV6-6	CASNDVGRVNQPQHF
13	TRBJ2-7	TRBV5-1	CASSLAGGREQYF
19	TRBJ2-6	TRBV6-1	CASSERWLGLRSGANVLTF
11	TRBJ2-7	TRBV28	CAGGTGYEQYF
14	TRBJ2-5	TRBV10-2	CASSVPGGQETQYF
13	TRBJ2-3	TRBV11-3	CASSLGAGDTQYF
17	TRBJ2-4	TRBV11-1	CASSPNPGPLVKNIQYF
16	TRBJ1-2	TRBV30	CAWSAGSRGRGYGYTF
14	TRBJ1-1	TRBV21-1	CASSTRTGHTEAFF
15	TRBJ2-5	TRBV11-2	CASSLDGRGYSAQYF
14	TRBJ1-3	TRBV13	CASSQQGSGNTIYF
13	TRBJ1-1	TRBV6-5	CASSRTGNTEAFF
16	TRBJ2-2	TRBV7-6	CASSLLQRVNTGELFF
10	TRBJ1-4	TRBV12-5	CAIGSEKLFF
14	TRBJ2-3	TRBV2	CASSPSGPTDTQYF
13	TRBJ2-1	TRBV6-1	CASRGQGYNEQFF
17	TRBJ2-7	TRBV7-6	CASSLGKTSGRRDEQYF
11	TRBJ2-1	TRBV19	CASGVRKEQFF
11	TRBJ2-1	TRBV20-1	CSGDTNNEQFF
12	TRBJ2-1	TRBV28	CAAAGRVRSEFF
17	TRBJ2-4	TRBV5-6	CASSFLDRGLLAGIQYF
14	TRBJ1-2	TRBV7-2	CASSPARTNYGYTF
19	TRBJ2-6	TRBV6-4	CASSVAGTAQLSGANVLTF
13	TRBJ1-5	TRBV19	CASSIRQNQPQHF